This is a list of T cell receptor beta chains from one sample in a study of PD-L1 blockade in urothelial cancer. The method was immunoSEQ multiplex PCR; TCRdb's version includes in-frame clones alone and lacks a portion of them. The table includes over 100,000 clones, around 93% detected once. Here the sequenced sample was PBMCs, taken around atezolizumab (anti-PD-L1) treatment. These receptors were obtained from a man in his 60s with urothelial cancer. Both conserved end residues are part of each CDR3. The order of the fields is V gene, clone size, J gene, CDR3 protein. Only part of the rows carry a size: once, few, many, or a class if the clone is expanded.

v_call: TRBV5-1; clone_size: -; j_call: TRBJ2-2; cdr3_aa: CASSFGGPGELFF
v_call: TRBV7-2; clone_size: few; j_call: TRBJ1-4; cdr3_aa: CASSGRAGNEKLFF
v_call: TRBV12-5; clone_size: -; j_call: TRBJ1-4; cdr3_aa: CASGPGQGGKLFF
v_call: TRBV6-1; clone_size: -; j_call: TRBJ2-3; cdr3_aa: CASREVKGAADTQYF
v_call: TRBV9; clone_size: -; j_call: TRBJ1-1; cdr3_aa: CASSPRPDPGVEAFF
v_call: TRBV6-4; clone_size: -; j_call: TRBJ2-7; cdr3_aa: CASSVHRGKGSYEQYF
v_call: TRBV7-2; clone_size: -; j_call: TRBJ1-4; cdr3_aa: CASSITTGINEKLFF
v_call: TRBV2; clone_size: -; j_call: TRBJ2-1; cdr3_aa: CASSQGQANEQFF
v_call: TRBV6-6; clone_size: -; j_call: TRBJ2-1; cdr3_aa: CASSSRASGIGNEQFF
v_call: TRBV21-1; clone_size: -; j_call: TRBJ2-2; cdr3_aa: CASSKSQDRENTGELFF
v_call: TRBV30; clone_size: -; j_call: TRBJ1-1; cdr3_aa: CAWSPLGRVTEAFF
v_call: TRBV6-1; clone_size: -; j_call: TRBJ1-2; cdr3_aa: CASSSQDNYGYTF
v_call: TRBV25-1; clone_size: -; j_call: TRBJ2-3; cdr3_aa: CASSDPGGRGTDTQYF
v_call: TRBV6-1; clone_size: -; j_call: TRBJ1-3; cdr3_aa: CASSDRTGLTPGNTIYF
v_call: TRBV7-2; clone_size: once; j_call: TRBJ2-2; cdr3_aa: CASSLARGLAGGPGTGELFF
v_call: TRBV5-6; clone_size: -; j_call: TRBJ1-6; cdr3_aa: CASSLSANNSPLHF
v_call: TRBV7-3; clone_size: -; j_call: TRBJ2-1; cdr3_aa: CASSLMPSGYNEQFF
v_call: TRBV11-2; clone_size: -; j_call: TRBJ2-7; cdr3_aa: CASSPREASDYEQYF
v_call: TRBV5-1; clone_size: -; j_call: TRBJ2-1; cdr3_aa: CASSLGAGGPLNEQFF
v_call: TRBV4-1; clone_size: -; j_call: TRBJ2-5; cdr3_aa: CASSLGTSGGMETQYF
v_call: TRBV18; clone_size: -; j_call: TRBJ2-7; cdr3_aa: CASSPGQGTGEQYF
v_call: TRBV6-1; clone_size: -; j_call: TRBJ1-5; cdr3_aa: CASSLGAGNQPQHF
v_call: TRBV10-1; clone_size: -; j_call: TRBJ2-2; cdr3_aa: CASSPGLAGIPNTGELFF
v_call: TRBV4-1; clone_size: -; j_call: TRBJ2-5; cdr3_aa: CASRLRVGARETQYF
v_call: TRBV7-2; clone_size: -; j_call: TRBJ1-2; cdr3_aa: CASSLGRGQKSGYTF
v_call: TRBV18; clone_size: -; j_call: TRBJ2-5; cdr3_aa: CASSPGQETQYF
v_call: TRBV5-4; clone_size: -; j_call: TRBJ2-5; cdr3_aa: CASSLEQGVLAETQYF
v_call: TRBV16; clone_size: -; j_call: TRBJ2-2; cdr3_aa: CASSQGPTTGELFF
v_call: TRBV12-5; clone_size: -; j_call: TRBJ1-2; cdr3_aa: CASGLGQGVYGYTF
v_call: TRBV30; clone_size: once; j_call: TRBJ2-2; cdr3_aa: CAWSRTGTSGIGVTGELFF
v_call: TRBV4-1; clone_size: once; j_call: TRBJ2-7; cdr3_aa: CASSQGSGGPGEQYF
v_call: TRBV7-9; clone_size: few; j_call: TRBJ2-2; cdr3_aa: CASSRRGQGGELFF
v_call: TRBV5-1; clone_size: -; j_call: TRBJ2-3; cdr3_aa: CASSLAKSTDTQYF
v_call: TRBV7-2; clone_size: -; j_call: TRBJ2-4; cdr3_aa: CASSQTTIAKNIQYF
v_call: TRBV7-2; clone_size: -; j_call: TRBJ1-1; cdr3_aa: CASSLAGALEGTEAFF
v_call: TRBV4-2; clone_size: -; j_call: TRBJ2-3; cdr3_aa: CASSWSDRGTTDTQYF
v_call: TRBV11-2; clone_size: -; j_call: TRBJ2-5; cdr3_aa: CASSSLAGGVETQYF